Shown below are 20 T cell receptor beta chains from a single sample sequenced in a study of blood T cell repertoires in COVID-19. TCRdb's table, derived via immunoSEQ multiplex PCR, lists solely in-frame clones and lacks some. The sample holds about 76,000 clones, approximately 85% seen once. The specimen sequenced was peripheral blood. These receptors were obtained from a man aged 55 to 70 with COVID-19, enrolled during active disease.

The chain joins TRBV9 to TRBJ2-3; 7 bases are a match to TRBD1. J lost 0 bases, V lost 4 bases, and 8 bases had no gene match. The germline CDR1 and CDR2 sequences are SGDLS and YYNGEE. This CDR3 is built from 16 residues. CDR3 region: CASSQAGQASTDTQYF. The CDR3 DNA reads TGTGCCAGCAGCCAAGCCGGACAGGCCAGCACAGATACGCAGTATTTT.

This clone was seen a handful of times. The gene calls are TRBV19 and TRBJ2-1, with 15 bases fitting TRBD2. The germline CDR1 and CDR2 sequences are LNHDA and SQIVND (reference sequence). V gave up 6 bases and J gave up 10 bases; unmatched junction bases: 7. The CDR3 covers 15 residues. CDR3 nucleotide sequence: TGTGCCAGTAGGAGGACTAGCGGGGGGGCCGGCGAGCAGTTCTTC. Translating gives CASRRTSGGAGEQFF.

This chain uses TRBV4-1 with TRBJ1-1; TRBD1 agrees at 8 bases. The CDR3 is 14 amino acids. J lost 7 bases, V lost 1 base, and 5 bases had no gene match. Germline CDR1 and CDR2: MGHRA and YSYEKL. The CDR3 protein is CASSQGYRGIEAFF. The DNA for the CDR3 is TGCGCCAGCAGCCAAGGGTACAGGGGGATTGAAGCTTTCTTT.

The rearrangement uses TRBV9 and TRBJ1-3, with D uncertain. V lost 0 bases and J lost 4, with 14 bases in between. The CDR3 has 16 residues. CDR1 SGDLS and CDR2 YYNGEE come from the germline V gene. The CDR3 loop reads CASSVDPGIAGNTIYF. CDR3 bases: TGTGCCAGCAGCGTAGATCCGGGGATTGCGGGAAACACCATATATTTT.

The gene calls are TRBV28 and TRBJ1-2; the D gene is possibly TRBD1 (6 bases). Trimming shortened V by 11 bases and J by 4 bases, and 14 bases separated the two germline ends. CDR1 and CDR2 (germline): MDHEN, SYDVKM. The CDR3 runs 12 residues. The chain's CDR3 is CALYRVGYGYTF. The CDR3 DNA reads as TGTGCCCTTTACAGGGTTGGCTATGGCTACACCTTC.

This chain joins TRBV11-3 and TRBJ2-3; tentatively, D is TRBD2 (6 bases). The CDR3 extends over 15 amino acids. Trimming stripped 0 bases from V and 6 bases from J, with 13 bases between. The germline gives CDR1 SGHNT, CDR2 YENEEA. DNA of the CDR3: TGTGCCAGCAGCTTAGACGGGACTCCGGGCGATACGCAGTATTTT. Its protein product is CASSLDGTPGDTQYF.

This chain joins TRBV28 and TRBJ2-1; 8 bases fit TRBD1. Per the germline V gene, CDR1 is MDHEN and CDR2 is SYDVKM. With 5 bases clipped from V and 2 bases from J, the junction kept 8 bases outside the gene matches. The CDR3 has 16 amino acids. CDR3 coding DNA: TGTGCCAGCAGTGTACTTGGGACAGGACCCTACAATGAGCAGTTCTTC. Residues: CASSVLGTGPYNEQFF.

The chain links TRBV5-4 to TRBJ2-7, with 7 bases fitting TRBD2. Germline-derived CDR1 and CDR2 are SGHNT and YYREEE (reference sequence). V lost 3 bases and J lost 6; bases outside the gene matches: 6. The CDR3 length is 13 residues. In DNA form, the CDR3 reads TGTGCCAGCAGCTCAGGACTAGACGCCGAGCAGTACTTC. It translates to CASSSGLDAEQYF.

The chain is built from TRBV19 and TRBJ2-7, with TRBD2 as a possible D gene (6 bases). The V end lost 3 bases, the J end lost 3 bases, and 15 bases lay between the germline ends. Germline CDR1 and CDR2: LNHDA and SQIVND (reference sequence). The CDR3 has 15 amino acids. CDR3 sequence (DNA): TGTGCCAGTAGTATGGCCCTAGCGCTCTTCTACGAGCAGTACTTC. It yields the protein CASSMALALFYEQYF.

The V and J genes are TRBV5-1 and TRBJ1-4; D gene unclear. Trimming stripped 4 bases from V and 6 bases from J, with 16 bases between. The CDR3 has 15 amino acids. The V gene's germline CDR1 is SGHRS and CDR2 YFSETQ. CDR3: CASSPTGRGDEKLFF. The DNA for the CDR3 is TGCGCCAGCAGCCCTACCGGCCGGGGTGATGAAAAACTGTTTTTT.

V is TRBV27 and J is TRBJ1-2; D is perhaps TRBD1 (6 bases). Germline V gives CDR1 MNHEY, CDR2 SMNVEV (reference sequence). V was shortened by 8 bases and J by 1 base, with 14 bases between the two germline ends. There are 14 residues in the CDR3. The CDR3 region has the DNA TGTGCCAGCCCGACAGGACAGAGTAACTATGGCTACACCTTC. It codes for CASPTGQSNYGYTF.

J is TRBJ1-3 and V is TRBV10-3; a weak D match, TRBD1 (5 bases). The CDR3 covers 15 residues. Germline CDR1 reads ENHRY; CDR2 reads SYGVKD. The V gene lost 4 bases and the J gene lost 0 bases, with 10 bases spanning the gap. The CDR3 region is CAISGGVSSGNTIYF. As DNA, the CDR3 is TGTGCCATCAGTGGGGGGGTAAGCTCTGGAAACACCATATATTTT.

This chain uses TRBV3-1 (or the pseudogene TRBV3-2) with TRBJ2-1, with a weak D call TRBD2 (5 bases). The ends were cut back, 1 base at V and 12 bases at J, with 13 bases in the middle. Germline-derived CDR1 and CDR2 are LGHDT and YNNKEL (reference sequence). The CDR3 covers 13 residues. CDR3 sequence: CASSQGQEDWQFF. The CDR3 bases are TGTGCCAGCAGCCAAGGCCAAGAGGACTGGCAGTTCTTC.

The rearrangement joins TRBV9 to TRBJ1-1; TRBD1 aligns across 7 bases. Trimming at V came to 3 bases and at J to 4 bases, leaving 6 bases not matched to a gene. The V gene's germline CDR1 is SGDLS and CDR2 YYNGEE. This CDR3 is 14 amino acids long. CDR3 amino acids: CASSAEGAPTEAFF. The CDR3 DNA reads TGTGCCAGCAGCGCCGAGGGGGCGCCCACTGAAGCTTTCTTT. The full variable domain, completed using reference TRBV9 and TRBJ1-1, is DSGVTQTPKHLITATGQRVTLRCSPRSGDLSVYWYQQSLDQGLQFLIQYYNGEERAKGNILERFSAQQFPDLHSELNLSSLELGDSALYFCASSAEGAPTEAFFGQGTRLTVV.

V and J are TRBV7-2 and TRBJ2-1; TRBD1 agrees at 7 bases. The germline V gene encodes CDR1 SGHTA and CDR2 FQGNSA. Trimming removed 1 base from V and 7 bases from J; junction bases left unmatched: 1. The CDR3 is 13 amino acids. CDR3 in DNA: TGTGCCAGCAGCTTAGGACAGGGAAATGAGCAGTTCTTC. The encoded protein is CASSLGQGNEQFF.

This chain uses TRBV5-1 with TRBJ1-5; D call uncertain. This CDR3 contains 15 residues. Germline CDR1 and CDR2: SGHRS and YFSETQ. V lost 6 bases and J 1 base, leaving 14 bases between the germline ends. In DNA, the CDR3 is TGCGCCAGCACCCCTTCGGGGTTGAGCAATCAGCCCCAGCATTTT. It encodes CASTPSGLSNQPQHF.

This sequence joins TRBV7-2 and TRBJ2-1; a weak D match, TRBD2 (5 bases). With 3 bases removed from V and 1 base from J, the gap between germline ends came to 10 bases. The length of the CDR3 is 15 residues. The germline V gene encodes CDR1 SGHTA and CDR2 FQGNSA. Here the CDR3 reads CASSFDTGSYNEQFF. The DNA of the CDR3 is TGTGCCAGCAGCTTTGATACGGGATCCTACAATGAGCAGTTCTTC.

This clone was observed a single time. J is TRBJ2-7 and V is TRBV5-4; 9 bases are shared with TRBD1. CDR1 SGHNT and CDR2 YYREEE come from the germline V gene (reference sequence). CDR3 size: 15 residues. Trimming removed 5 bases from V and 0 bases from J; junction bases left unmatched: 6. DNA for the CDR3: TGTGCCAGCAGGCCAACAGGGGGCCGCTCCTACGAGCAGTACTTC. Amino acid sequence: CASRPTGGRSYEQYF.

The V and J genes are TRBV7-9 and TRBJ2-1, with 8 bases fitting TRBD2. CDR1 and CDR2 from the germline V gene are SEHNR and FQNEAQ (reference sequence). There are 16 residues in the CDR3. Trimming took 8 bases from V and 7 from J; bases not matched to a gene: 16. CDR3 coding DNA: TGTGCCAGCCGACGGGAGGGCCGTGTAAGTAAGAATGAGCAGTTCTTC. This codes for CASRREGRVSKNEQFF.

CDR3 residues: CASSGGGTQPQHF. CDR3 DNA: TGTGCCAGCAGTGGGGGGGGGACTCAGCCCCAGCATTTT. This chain connects TRBV2 to TRBJ1-5; TRBD1 is a possible D gene (5 bases). CDR1 and CDR2 from the germline V gene are SNHLY and FYNNEI. The CDR3 has 13 amino acids. V shed 4 bases and J shed 6 bases, with 10 bases lying between them.